A selection of T cell receptor beta chains follows, all from one sample in a study of cytomegalovirus exposure and HLA in healthy donors. Produced via immunoSEQ multiplex PCR; TCRdb's table is partial and in-frame only. The profile covers about 160,000 clones, with approximately 78% appearing a single time and 8.5% taken by the ten largest. The sample was PBMCs. The receptors derive from a male donor in good health and CMV-seropositive. CDR3s leave out the opening cysteine and the closing phenylalanine or tryptophan. D genes are given only for firm matches. Not every row has a clone size; where given, it reads once, few, many or a size class.

v_call: TRBV18; clone_size: .; j_call: TRBJ1-2; d_call: .; cdr3_aa: ASSPTGDYGYT
v_call: TRBV7-9; clone_size: .; j_call: TRBJ1-5; d_call: .; cdr3_aa: ASSSGDISNQPQH
v_call: TRBV5-4; clone_size: .; j_call: TRBJ2-7; d_call: TRBD1; cdr3_aa: ASSRTGQLYEQY
v_call: TRBV18; clone_size: once; j_call: TRBJ1-1; d_call: .; cdr3_aa: ASSPENRGGGTEAF
v_call: TRBV7-6; clone_size: .; j_call: TRBJ2-3; d_call: TRBD1; cdr3_aa: ASNKQGADTQY
v_call: TRBV30; clone_size: .; j_call: TRBJ2-5; d_call: TRBD2; cdr3_aa: AWSGGAGGQETQY
v_call: TRBV5-6; clone_size: .; j_call: TRBJ2-1; d_call: .; cdr3_aa: ASSDRLVNEQF
v_call: TRBV13; clone_size: .; j_call: TRBJ2-3; d_call: TRBD1; cdr3_aa: ASSPTGAPDTQY
v_call: TRBV29-1; clone_size: .; j_call: TRBJ1-1; d_call: .; cdr3_aa: SVDRGGVNTEAF
v_call: TRBV6-5; clone_size: .; j_call: TRBJ1-1; d_call: .; cdr3_aa: ASSQTANTEAF
v_call: TRBV6-5; clone_size: .; j_call: TRBJ2-7; d_call: .; cdr3_aa: ASRTGLGTYEQY
v_call: TRBV28; clone_size: .; j_call: TRBJ2-5; d_call: TRBD2; cdr3_aa: ASSFVWGGLETQY
v_call: TRBV7-2; clone_size: .; j_call: TRBJ2-5; d_call: .; cdr3_aa: ASSLTWSETQY
v_call: TRBV7-8; clone_size: .; j_call: TRBJ2-1; d_call: TRBD1; cdr3_aa: ASSHPRSGTGTNEQF
v_call: TRBV7-6; clone_size: .; j_call: TRBJ2-7; d_call: TRBD2; cdr3_aa: ASSAGLDYEQY
v_call: TRBV28; clone_size: .; j_call: TRBJ1-4; d_call: .; cdr3_aa: ASLGQSNEKLF
v_call: TRBV6-5; clone_size: .; j_call: TRBJ2-6; d_call: .; cdr3_aa: ASRESSGANGLT
v_call: TRBV5-8; clone_size: .; j_call: TRBJ1-1; d_call: .; cdr3_aa: ASSPWIAPGGEAF
v_call: TRBV5-6; clone_size: .; j_call: TRBJ1-1; d_call: .; cdr3_aa: ASIPRGLNTEAF
v_call: TRBV7-2; clone_size: .; j_call: TRBJ2-2; d_call: TRBD2; cdr3_aa: ASSRTSGENTGELF
v_call: TRBV4-1; clone_size: .; j_call: TRBJ1-1; d_call: TRBD1; cdr3_aa: ASSPRGQGGTEAF
v_call: TRBV9; clone_size: .; j_call: TRBJ1-1; d_call: .; cdr3_aa: ASSVGVWGGTEAF
v_call: TRBV18; clone_size: .; j_call: TRBJ2-3; d_call: TRBD1; cdr3_aa: ASSPGTGGKF
v_call: TRBV30; clone_size: once; j_call: TRBJ2-7; d_call: .; cdr3_aa: AWSNGGYEQY
v_call: TRBV2; clone_size: .; j_call: TRBJ1-1; d_call: .; cdr3_aa: ASRREVDTEAF
v_call: TRBV7-8; clone_size: .; j_call: TRBJ1-2; d_call: .; cdr3_aa: ASSLVLDYGYT
v_call: TRBV28; clone_size: .; j_call: TRBJ2-5; d_call: TRBD2; cdr3_aa: ASSSSLVGLAGGSDQETQY
v_call: TRBV20-1; clone_size: .; j_call: TRBJ1-2; d_call: .; cdr3_aa: SDGAGYT
v_call: TRBV19; clone_size: .; j_call: TRBJ1-5; d_call: .; cdr3_aa: ASSEGVFYQPQH
v_call: TRBV28; clone_size: .; j_call: .; d_call: TRBD1; cdr3_aa: ASTSDRAYEQY
v_call: TRBV5-6; clone_size: .; j_call: TRBJ1-1; d_call: TRBD1; cdr3_aa: ASSPRQGLNTEAF
v_call: TRBV7-2; clone_size: .; j_call: TRBJ2-3; d_call: .; cdr3_aa: ASSPFTDTQY
v_call: TRBV10-1; clone_size: .; j_call: TRBJ1-4; d_call: .; cdr3_aa: ASSEDSNEKLF
v_call: TRBV11-3; clone_size: .; j_call: TRBJ2-6; d_call: TRBD1; cdr3_aa: ASSLGQGLLGANGLT
v_call: TRBV7-2; clone_size: few; j_call: TRBJ2-1; d_call: .; cdr3_aa: ASSLTYSGKYNEQF
v_call: TRBV7-9; clone_size: .; j_call: TRBJ2-7; d_call: TRBD1; cdr3_aa: ASTRGQGARYEQY
v_call: TRBV15; clone_size: .; j_call: TRBJ2-2; d_call: TRBD1; cdr3_aa: ATSRGGTGSVGELF
v_call: TRBV18; clone_size: .; j_call: TRBJ1-1; d_call: TRBD1; cdr3_aa: ASSPYGQENTEAF
v_call: TRBV28; clone_size: .; j_call: TRBJ1-1; d_call: .; cdr3_aa: ASSFGAFEAF
v_call: TRBV19; clone_size: .; j_call: TRBJ1-2; d_call: .; cdr3_aa: ASSPRLEGNYGYT
v_call: TRBV28; clone_size: .; j_call: TRBJ2-3; d_call: TRBD1; cdr3_aa: ASRDSSTDTQY